The subject of this entry is one T cell receptor (beta chain). The CDR3 sequence is 13 residues long. V gave up 0 bases and J gave up 4 bases, with 6 bases separating them. Germline CDR1 is SGHVS and CDR2 is FQNEAQ. Profiled with immunoSEQ multiplex PCR; TCRdb holds only in-frame clones, not every one. The data hold fewer than 350,000 clones, with nearly 90% observed a single time. The sample belongs to a study of blood T cell repertoires in COVID-19. Material: peripheral blood. This receptor was obtained from a young man with active or convalescent COVID-19. V usage is TRBV7-8 and J usage is TRBJ2-5, with D perhaps matching TRBD2 (6 bases). The CDR3: CASSLAGGETQYF. CDR3 DNA: TGTGCCAGCAGCTTAGCGGGGGGAGAGACCCAGTACTTC.